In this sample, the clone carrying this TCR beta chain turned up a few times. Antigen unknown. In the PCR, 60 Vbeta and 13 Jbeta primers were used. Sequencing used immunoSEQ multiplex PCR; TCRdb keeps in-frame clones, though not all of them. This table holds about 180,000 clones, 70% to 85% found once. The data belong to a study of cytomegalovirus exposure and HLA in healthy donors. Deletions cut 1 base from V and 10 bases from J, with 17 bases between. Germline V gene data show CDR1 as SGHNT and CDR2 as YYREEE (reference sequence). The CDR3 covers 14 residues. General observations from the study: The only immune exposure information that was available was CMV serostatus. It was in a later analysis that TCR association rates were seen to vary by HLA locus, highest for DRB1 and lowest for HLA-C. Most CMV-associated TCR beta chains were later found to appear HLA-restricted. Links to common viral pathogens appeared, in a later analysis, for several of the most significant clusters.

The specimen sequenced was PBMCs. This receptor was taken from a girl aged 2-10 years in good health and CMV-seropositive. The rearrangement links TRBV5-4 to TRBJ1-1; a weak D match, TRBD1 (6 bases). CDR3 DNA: TGTGCCAGCAGCTTGAGGGGGGGGAGATCGGCAGCTTTCTTT. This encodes CASSLRGGRSAAFF. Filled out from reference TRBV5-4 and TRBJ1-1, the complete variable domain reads ETGVTQSPTHLIKTRGQQVTLRCSSQSGHNTVSWYQQALGQGPQFIFQYYREEENGRGNFPPRFSGLQFPNYSSELNVNALELDDSALYLCASSLRGGRSAAFFGQGTRLTVV.